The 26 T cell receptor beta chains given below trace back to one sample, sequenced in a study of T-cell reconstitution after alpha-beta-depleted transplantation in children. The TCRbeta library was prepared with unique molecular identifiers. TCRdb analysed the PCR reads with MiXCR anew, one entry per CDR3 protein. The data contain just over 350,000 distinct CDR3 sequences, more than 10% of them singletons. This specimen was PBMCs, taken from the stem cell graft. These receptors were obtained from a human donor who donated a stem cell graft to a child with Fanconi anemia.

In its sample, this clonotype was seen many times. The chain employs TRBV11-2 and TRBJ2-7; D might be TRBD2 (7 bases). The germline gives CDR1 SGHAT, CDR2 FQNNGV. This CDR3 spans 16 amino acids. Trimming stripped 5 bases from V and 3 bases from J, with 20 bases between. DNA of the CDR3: TGTGCCAGCAGCCTCCTGGGGGGGACAACCTACTACGAGCAGTACGTC. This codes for CASSLLGGTTYYEQYV.

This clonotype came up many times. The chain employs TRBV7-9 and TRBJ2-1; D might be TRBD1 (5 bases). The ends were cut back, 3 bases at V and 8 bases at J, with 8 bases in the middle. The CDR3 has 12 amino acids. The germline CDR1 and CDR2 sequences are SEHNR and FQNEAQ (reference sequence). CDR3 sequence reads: CASSFWGDEQFF. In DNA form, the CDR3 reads TGTGCCAGCAGCTTCTGGGGCGATGAGCAGTTCTTC.

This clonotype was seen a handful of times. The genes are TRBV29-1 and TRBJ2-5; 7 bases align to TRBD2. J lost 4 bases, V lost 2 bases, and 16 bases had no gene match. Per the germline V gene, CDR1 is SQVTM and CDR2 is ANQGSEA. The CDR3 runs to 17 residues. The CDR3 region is CSVELGVGLAVGETQYF. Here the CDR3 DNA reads TGCAGCGTTGAATTGGGGGTGGGTCTAGCGGTAGGAGAGACCCAGTACTTC.

The CDR3 DNA follows: TGTGCCACCAGCAGAGGGGACAGGGGCCAAGAGACCCAGTACTTC. Its protein is CATSRGDRGQETQYF. The V and J genes are TRBV15 and TRBJ2-5; TRBD1 matches at 10 bases. CDR1 and CDR2 (germline): LNHNV, YYDKDF (reference sequence). The CDR3 consists of 15 residues. V trimming: 1 base; J trimming: 1 base; junction bases outside the gene matches: 0.

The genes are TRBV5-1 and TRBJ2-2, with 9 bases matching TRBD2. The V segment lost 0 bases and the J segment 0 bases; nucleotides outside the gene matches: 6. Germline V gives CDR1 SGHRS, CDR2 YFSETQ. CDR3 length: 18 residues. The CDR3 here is CASSLGPAGGPNTGELFF. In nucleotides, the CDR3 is TGCGCCAGCAGCTTGGGTCCAGCGGGGGGCCCGAACACCGGGGAGCTGTTTTTT.

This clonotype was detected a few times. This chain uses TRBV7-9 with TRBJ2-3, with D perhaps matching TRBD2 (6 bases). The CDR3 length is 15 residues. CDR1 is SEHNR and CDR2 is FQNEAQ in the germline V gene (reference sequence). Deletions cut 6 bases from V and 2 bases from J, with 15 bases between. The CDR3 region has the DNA TGTGCCAGCAGAGTAGGGAGGACCCCCACAGATACGCAGTATTTT. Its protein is CASRVGRTPTDTQYF.

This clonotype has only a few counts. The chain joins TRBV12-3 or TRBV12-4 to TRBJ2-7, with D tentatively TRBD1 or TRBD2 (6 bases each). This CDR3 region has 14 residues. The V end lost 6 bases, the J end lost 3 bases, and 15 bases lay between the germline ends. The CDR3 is CASSQNGGLYEQYF. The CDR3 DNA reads TGTGCCAGCAGCCAAAATGGGGGGCTCTACGAGCAGTACTTC.

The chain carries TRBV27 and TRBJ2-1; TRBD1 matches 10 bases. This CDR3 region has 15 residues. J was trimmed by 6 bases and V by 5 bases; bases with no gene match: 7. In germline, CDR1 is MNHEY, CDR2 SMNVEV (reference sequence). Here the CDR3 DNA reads TGTGCCAGCAGTGTAGGGACAGGGGCAGGCAATGAGCAGTTCTTC. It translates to CASSVGTGAGNEQFF.

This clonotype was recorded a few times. CDR3 nucleotide sequence: TGCGCCAGCAGACTACAGAATGCGAACACCGGGGAGCTGTTTTTT. Protein product: CASRLQNANTGELFF. The chain joins TRBV5-1 to TRBJ2-2; unclear D gene. CDR3 length equals 15 residues. Trimming took 5 bases from V and 0 from J, leaving 11 bases between them. Germline-derived CDR1 and CDR2 are SGHRS and YFSETQ.

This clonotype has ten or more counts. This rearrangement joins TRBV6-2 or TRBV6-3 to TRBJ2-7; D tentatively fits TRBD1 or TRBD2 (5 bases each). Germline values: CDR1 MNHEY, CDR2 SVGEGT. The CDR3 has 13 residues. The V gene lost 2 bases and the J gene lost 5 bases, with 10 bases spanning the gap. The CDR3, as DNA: TGTGCCAGCAGTTACGTAGAGGGGCACGAGCAGTACGTC. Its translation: CASSYVEGHEQYV.

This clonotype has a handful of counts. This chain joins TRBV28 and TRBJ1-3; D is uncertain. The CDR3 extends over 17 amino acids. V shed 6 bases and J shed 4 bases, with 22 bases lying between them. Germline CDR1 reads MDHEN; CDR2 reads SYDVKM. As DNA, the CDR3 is TGTGCCAGCAGCCCCCCAGGCGCACTTGCGATCGGAAACACCATATATTTT. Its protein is CASSPPGALAIGNTIYF.

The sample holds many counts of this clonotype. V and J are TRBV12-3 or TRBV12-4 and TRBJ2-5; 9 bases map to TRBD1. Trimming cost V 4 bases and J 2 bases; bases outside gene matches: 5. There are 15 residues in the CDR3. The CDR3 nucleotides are TGTGCCAGCAGTTCGCCGGACAGGGGTCAAGAGACCCAGTACTTC. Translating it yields CASSSPDRGQETQYF.

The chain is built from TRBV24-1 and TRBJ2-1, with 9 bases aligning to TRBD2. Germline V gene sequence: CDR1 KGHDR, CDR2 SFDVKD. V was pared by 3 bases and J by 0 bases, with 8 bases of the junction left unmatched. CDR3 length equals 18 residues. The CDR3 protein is CATSDPAGGPSSYNEQFF. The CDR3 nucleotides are TGTGCCACCAGTGATCCAGCGGGGGGACCTAGCTCCTACAATGAGCAGTTCTTC.

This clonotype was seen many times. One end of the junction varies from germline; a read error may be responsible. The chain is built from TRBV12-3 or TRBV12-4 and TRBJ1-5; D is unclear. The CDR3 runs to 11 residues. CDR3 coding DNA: TGTGCCAGCAGCTTAGGCCAGCCCCAGCATTTT. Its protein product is CASSLGQPQHF.

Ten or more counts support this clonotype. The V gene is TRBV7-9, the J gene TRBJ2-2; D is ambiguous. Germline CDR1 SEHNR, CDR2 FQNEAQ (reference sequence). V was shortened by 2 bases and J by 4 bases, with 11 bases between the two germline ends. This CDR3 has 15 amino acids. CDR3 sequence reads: CASSLIGAITGELFF. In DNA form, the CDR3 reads TGTGCCAGCAGCTTAATCGGAGCCATCACCGGGGAGCTGTTTTTT.

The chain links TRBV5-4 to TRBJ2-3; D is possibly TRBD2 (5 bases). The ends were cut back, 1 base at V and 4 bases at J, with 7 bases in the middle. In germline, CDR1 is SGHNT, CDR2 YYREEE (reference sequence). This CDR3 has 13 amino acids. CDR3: CASSLPSSDTQYF. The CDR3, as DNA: TGTGCCAGCAGCTTGCCTAGCTCAGATACGCAGTATTTT. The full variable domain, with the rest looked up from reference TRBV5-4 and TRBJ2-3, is ETGVTQSPTHLIKTRGQQVTLRCSSQSGHNTVSWYQQALGQGPQFIFQYYREEENGRGNFPPRFSGLQFPNYSSELNVNALELDDSALYLCASSLPSSDTQYFGPGTRLTVL.

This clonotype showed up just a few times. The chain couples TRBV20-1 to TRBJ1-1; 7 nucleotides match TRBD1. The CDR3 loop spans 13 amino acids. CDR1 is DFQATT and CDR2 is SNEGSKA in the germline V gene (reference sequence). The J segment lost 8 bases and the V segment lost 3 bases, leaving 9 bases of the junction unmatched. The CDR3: CSASPTHRGEAFF. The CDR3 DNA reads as TGCAGTGCTAGTCCCACCCACAGGGGAGAAGCTTTCTTT.

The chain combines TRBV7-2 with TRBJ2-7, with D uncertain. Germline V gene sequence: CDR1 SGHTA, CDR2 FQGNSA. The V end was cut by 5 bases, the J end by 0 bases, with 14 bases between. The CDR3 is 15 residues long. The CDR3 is CASSTRGLSSYEQYF. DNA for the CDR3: TGTGCCAGCAGCACCCGAGGTCTCAGCTCCTACGAGCAGTACTTC.

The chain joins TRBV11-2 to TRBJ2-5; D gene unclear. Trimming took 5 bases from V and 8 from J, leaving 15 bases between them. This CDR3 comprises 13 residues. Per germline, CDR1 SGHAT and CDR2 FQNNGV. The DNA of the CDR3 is TGTGCCAGCAGCCCGGGCCCGAGTAGTACCCAGTACTTC. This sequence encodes CASSPGPSSTQYF.

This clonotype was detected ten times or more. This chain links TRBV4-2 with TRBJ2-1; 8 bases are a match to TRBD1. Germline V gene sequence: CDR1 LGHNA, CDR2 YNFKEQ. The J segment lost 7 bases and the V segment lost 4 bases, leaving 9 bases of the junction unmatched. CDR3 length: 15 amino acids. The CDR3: CASSRDRGNTNEQFF. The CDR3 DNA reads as TGTGCCAGCAGCCGCGACAGGGGTAATACGAATGAGCAGTTCTTC.

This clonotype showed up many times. The CDR3 DNA reads as TGCAGCGTTGTCCTAGCGGGGGCCTCCACAGATACGCAGTATTTT. As protein: CSVVLAGASTDTQYF. V usage is TRBV29-1 and J usage is TRBJ2-3; 10 positions agree with TRBD2. Unmatched junction bases numbered 6, after V lost 4 bases and J lost 2 bases. There are 15 residues in the CDR3. Germline values: CDR1 SQVTM, CDR2 ANQGSEA.

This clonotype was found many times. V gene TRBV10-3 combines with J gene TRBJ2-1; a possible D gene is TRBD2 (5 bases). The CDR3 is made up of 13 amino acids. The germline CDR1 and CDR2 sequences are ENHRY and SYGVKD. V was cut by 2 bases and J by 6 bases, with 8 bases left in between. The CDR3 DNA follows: TGTGCCATCAGTGAGACTAGAAGCAATGAGCAGTTCTTC. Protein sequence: CAISETRSNEQFF.

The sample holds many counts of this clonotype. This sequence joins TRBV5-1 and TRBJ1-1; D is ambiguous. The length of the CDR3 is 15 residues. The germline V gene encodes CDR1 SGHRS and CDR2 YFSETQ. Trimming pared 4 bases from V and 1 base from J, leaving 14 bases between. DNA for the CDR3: TGCGCCAGCAGCCCTATCAACGGAGGGAACACTGAAGCTTTCTTT. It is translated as CASSPINGGNTEAFF.

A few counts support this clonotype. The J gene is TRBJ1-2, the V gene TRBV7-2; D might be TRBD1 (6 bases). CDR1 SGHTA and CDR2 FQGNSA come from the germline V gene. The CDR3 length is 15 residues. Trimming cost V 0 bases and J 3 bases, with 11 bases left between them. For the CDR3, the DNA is TGTGCCAGCAGCTTAGCGGCAGGGGCCGACTATGGCTACACCTTC. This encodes CASSLAAGADYGYTF.

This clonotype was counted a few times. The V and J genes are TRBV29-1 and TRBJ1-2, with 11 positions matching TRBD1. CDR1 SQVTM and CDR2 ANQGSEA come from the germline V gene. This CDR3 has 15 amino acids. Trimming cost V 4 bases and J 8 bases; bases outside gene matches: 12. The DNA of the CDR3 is TGCAGCGTTGTAGGGACAGGGGGTTTTTTTGGAGGCTACACCTTC. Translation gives CSVVGTGGFFGGYTF.

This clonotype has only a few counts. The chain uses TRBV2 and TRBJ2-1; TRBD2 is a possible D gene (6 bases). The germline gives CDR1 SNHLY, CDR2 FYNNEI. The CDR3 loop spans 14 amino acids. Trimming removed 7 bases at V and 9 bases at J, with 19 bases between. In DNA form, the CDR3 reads TGTGCCAGCATGCGGGAACTCGCAAGGGGTGAGCAGTTCTTC. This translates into CASMRELARGEQFF.